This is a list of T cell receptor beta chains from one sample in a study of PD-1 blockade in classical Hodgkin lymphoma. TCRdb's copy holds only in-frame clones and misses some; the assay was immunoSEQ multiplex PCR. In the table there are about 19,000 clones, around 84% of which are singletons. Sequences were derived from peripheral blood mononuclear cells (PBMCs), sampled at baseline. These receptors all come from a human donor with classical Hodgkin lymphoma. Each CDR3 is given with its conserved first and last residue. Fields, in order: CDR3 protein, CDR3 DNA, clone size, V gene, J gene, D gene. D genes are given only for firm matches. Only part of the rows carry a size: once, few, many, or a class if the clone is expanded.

CDR3: CASSSPKNEQFF; DNA: TGTGCCAGCAGCTCCCCAAAAAATGAGCAGTTCTTC; size: -; V: TRBV6-9; J: TRBJ2-1; D: -
CDR3: CASRYGTVNTEAFF; DNA: TGTGCCAGCAGGTACGGGACGGTGAACACTGAAGCTTTCTTT; size: -; V: TRBV7-2; J: TRBJ1-1; D: -
CDR3: CASSERGVGDEQYF; DNA: TGTGCCAGCAGTGAAAGGGGGGTAGGAGACGAGCAGTACTTC; size: medium-sized; V: TRBV25-1; J: TRBJ2-7; D: -
CDR3: CASTGVKNAGELFF; DNA: TGTGCCAGTACGGGGGTGAAGAACGCCGGGGAGCTGTTTTTT; size: -; V: TRBV2; J: TRBJ2-2; D: -
CDR3: CASSLRDTGYNEQFF; DNA: TGTGCCAGCAGCTTAAGGGACACGGGCTACAATGAGCAGTTCTTC; size: -; V: TRBV11-3; J: TRBJ2-1; D: -
CDR3: CASSPGTSSGNTIYF; DNA: TGTGCCAGCAGCCCGGGAACCAGCTCTGGAAACACCATATATTTT; size: few; V: TRBV9; J: TRBJ1-3; D: -
CDR3: CASSEGGTATYEQYF; DNA: TGTGCCAGCAGTGAAGGAGGGACAGCAACCTACGAGCAGTACTTC; size: few; V: TRBV6-1; J: TRBJ2-7; D: TRBD1
CDR3: CASSFRDRGLYGYTF; DNA: TGTGCCAGTAGTTTCCGGGACAGGGGACTATATGGCTACACCTTC; size: -; V: TRBV19; J: TRBJ1-2; D: TRBD1
CDR3: CASTQGWDTEAFF; DNA: TGTGCCAGCACCCAGGGGTGGGACACTGAAGCTTTCTTT; size: -; V: TRBV7-9; J: TRBJ1-1; D: -
CDR3: CASSLQPLGTNEQFF; DNA: TGTGCCAGCAGCTTACAACCTCTGGGTACCAATGAGCAGTTCTTC; size: -; V: TRBV7-2; J: TRBJ2-1; D: -
CDR3: CASSVDPWDTQYF; DNA: TGTGCCAGCAGCGTAGACCCCTGGGACACCCAGTACTTC; size: -; V: TRBV9; J: TRBJ2-7; D: -
CDR3: CASRTGQAGANVLTF; DNA: TGTGCCAGCAGGACAGGGCAGGCTGGGGCCAACGTCCTGACTTTC; size: -; V: TRBV2; J: TRBJ2-6; D: TRBD1
CDR3: CASIPGTGGSNSPLHF; DNA: TGTGCCAGCATACCAGGGACAGGGGGTTCCAATTCACCCCTCCACTTT; size: few; V: TRBV2; J: TRBJ1-6; D: TRBD1
CDR3: CASSPAGRDEQFF; DNA: TGTGCCAGTAGTCCAGCGGGGCGGGATGAGCAGTTCTTC; size: -; V: TRBV19; J: TRBJ2-1; D: TRBD2
CDR3: CASSRSGGLQETQYF; DNA: TGTGCCAGCAGTAGGAGCGGGGGGCTGCAAGAGACCCAGTACTTC; size: -; V: TRBV6-5; J: TRBJ2-5; D: TRBD2
CDR3: CASSGVQDTEAFF; DNA: TGTGCCAGCAGTGGGGTACAGGACACTGAAGCTTTCTTT; size: -; V: TRBV2; J: TRBJ1-1; D: -
CDR3: CASSPHGTGVGGELFF; DNA: TGTGCCAGCAGCCCCCACGGGACAGGGGTTGGCGGGGAGCTGTTTTTT; size: -; V: TRBV7-3; J: TRBJ2-2; D: TRBD1